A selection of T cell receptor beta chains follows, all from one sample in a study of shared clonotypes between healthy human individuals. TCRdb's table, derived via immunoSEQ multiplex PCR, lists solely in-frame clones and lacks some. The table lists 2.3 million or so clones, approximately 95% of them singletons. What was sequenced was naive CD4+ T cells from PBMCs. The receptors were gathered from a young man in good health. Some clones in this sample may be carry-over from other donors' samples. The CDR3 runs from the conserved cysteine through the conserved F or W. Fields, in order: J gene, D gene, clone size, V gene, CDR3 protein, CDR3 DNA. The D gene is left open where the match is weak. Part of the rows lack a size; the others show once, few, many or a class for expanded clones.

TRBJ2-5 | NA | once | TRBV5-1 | CASSLFETQYF | TGCGCCAGCAGCTTGTTTGAGACCCAGTACTTC
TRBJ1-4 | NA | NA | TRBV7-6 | CASSPSSVLTNEKLFF | TGTGCCAGCAGCCCCTCGTCGGTTTTAACTAATGAAAAACTGTTTTTT
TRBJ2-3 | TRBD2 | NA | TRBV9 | CASSVEGLARHYTQYF | TGTGCCAGCAGCGTAGAGGGACTAGCGAGGCACTATACGCAGTATTTT
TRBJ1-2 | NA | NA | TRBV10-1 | CASSEYLRAGSCFDYGYTF | TGCGCCAGCAGTGAGTATCTCCGGGCGGGTAGTTGTTTTGACTATGGCTACACCTTC
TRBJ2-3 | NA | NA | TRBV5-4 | CASSLLGVGADTQYF | TGTGCCAGCAGCTTGCTGGGAGTAGGGGCAGATACGCAGTATTTT
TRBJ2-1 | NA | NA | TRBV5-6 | CASSFLGGSDEQFF | TGTGCCAGCAGCTTTCTAGGGGGGTCGGATGAGCAGTTCTTC
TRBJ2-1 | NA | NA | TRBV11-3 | CASSSDSLNYNEQFF | TGTGCCAGCAGCTCCGACAGCCTAAACTACAATGAGCAGTTCTTC
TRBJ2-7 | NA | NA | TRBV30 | CAWSVGVLLGGIYEQYF | TGTGCCTGGAGTGTGGGGGTCCTCCTAGGCGGGATCTACGAGCAGTACTTC
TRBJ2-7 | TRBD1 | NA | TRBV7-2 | CASSRTGAYEQYF | TGTGCCAGCAGCCGGACAGGGGCATACGAGCAGTACTTC
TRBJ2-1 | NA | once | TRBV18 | CASSPSMWDYNEQFF | TGTGCCAGCTCACCATCCATGTGGGACTACAATGAGCAGTTCTTC
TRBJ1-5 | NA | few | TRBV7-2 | CASSLVGTWGNQPQHF | TGTGCCAGCAGCTTAGTCGGCACCTGGGGCAATCAGCCCCAGCATTTT
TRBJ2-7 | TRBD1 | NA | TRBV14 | CASSQETGLIYEQYF | TGTGCCAGCAGCCAAGAGACAGGGCTTATCTACGAGCAGTACTTC
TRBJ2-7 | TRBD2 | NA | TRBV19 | CASSITSGRYEQYF | TGTGCCAGTAGTATTACTAGCGGGAGGTACGAGCAGTACTTC
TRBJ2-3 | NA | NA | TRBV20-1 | CSAKTDTQYF | TGCAGTGCTAAAACAGATACGCAGTATTTT
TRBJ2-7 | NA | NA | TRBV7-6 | CASSLGAAYSYEQYF | TGTGCCAGCAGCTTGGGAGCGGCCTACTCCTACGAGCAGTACTTC
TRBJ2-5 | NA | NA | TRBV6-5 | CASSYSKLAKTQYF | TGTGCCAGCAGTTACTCGAAGTTAGCGAAGACCCAGTACTTC
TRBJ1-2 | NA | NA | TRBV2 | CASQDRAGGYTF | TGTGCCAGCCAGGACCGCGCAGGTGGCTACACCTTC
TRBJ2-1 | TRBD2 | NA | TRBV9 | CASSDRASGDNEQFF | TGTGCCAGCAGCGACCGGGCTAGCGGGGACAATGAGCAGTTCTTC
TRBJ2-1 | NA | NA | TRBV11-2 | CASSLDPGNEQFF | TGTGCCAGCAGCTTAGATCCGGGAAATGAGCAGTTCTTC
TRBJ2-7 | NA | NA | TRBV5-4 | CASSLEWGPYEQYF | TGTGCCAGCAGCTTGGAATGGGGGCCCTACGAGCAGTACTTC
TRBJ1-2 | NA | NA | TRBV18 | CASSPLVGPQDGYTF | TGTGCCAGCTCACCACTTGTAGGGCCACAGGATGGCTACACCTTC
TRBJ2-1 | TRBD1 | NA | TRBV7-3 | CASSLTGTGGASSYNEQFF | TGTGCCAGCAGCTTAACCGGGACAGGGGGGGCCTCCTCCTACAATGAGCAGTTCTTC
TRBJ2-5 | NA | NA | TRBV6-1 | CASRPTGGRMETQYF | TGTGCCAGCAGACCTACAGGAGGGCGGATGGAGACCCAGTACTTC
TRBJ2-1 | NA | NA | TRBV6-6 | CASSPLADEQFF | TGTGCCAGCAGTCCGTTAGCGGATGAGCAGTTCTTC
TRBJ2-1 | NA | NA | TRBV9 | CASSVGSSGYNEQFF | TGTGCCAGCAGCGTAGGGAGTAGCGGATACAATGAGCAGTTCTTC
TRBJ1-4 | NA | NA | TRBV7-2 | CASSLTFGGDTNEKLFF | TGTGCCAGCAGCTTAACCTTCGGGGGCGATACTAATGAAAAACTGTTTTTT
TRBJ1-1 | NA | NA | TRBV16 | CASSQSIPGAVNTEAFF | TGTGCCAGCAGCCAATCGATTCCGGGAGCAGTTAACACTGAAGCTTTCTTT
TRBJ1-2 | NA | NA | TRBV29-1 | CSVVSNYGYTF | TGCAGCGTTGTCTCTAACTATGGCTACACCTTC
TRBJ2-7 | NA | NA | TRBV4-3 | CASSQRLPRDTYEQYF | TGCGCCAGCAGCCAACGCCTCCCCCGAGACACCTACGAGCAGTACTTC
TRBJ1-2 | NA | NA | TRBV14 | CASSQGRGAVYGYTF | TGTGCCAGCAGCCAAGGACGGGGAGCGGTCTATGGCTACACCTTC
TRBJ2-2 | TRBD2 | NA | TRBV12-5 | CASGGGRGTGELFF | TGTGCTAGTGGTGGCGGGAGGGGAACCGGGGAGCTGTTTTTT
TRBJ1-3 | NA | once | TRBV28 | CATRDGGMAGNTIYF | TGTGCCACCAGGGACGGCGGGATGGCTGGAAACACCATATATTTT
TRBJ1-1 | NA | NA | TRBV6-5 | CASSTGFEAFF | TGTGCCAGCAGTACAGGGTTTGAAGCTTTCTTT